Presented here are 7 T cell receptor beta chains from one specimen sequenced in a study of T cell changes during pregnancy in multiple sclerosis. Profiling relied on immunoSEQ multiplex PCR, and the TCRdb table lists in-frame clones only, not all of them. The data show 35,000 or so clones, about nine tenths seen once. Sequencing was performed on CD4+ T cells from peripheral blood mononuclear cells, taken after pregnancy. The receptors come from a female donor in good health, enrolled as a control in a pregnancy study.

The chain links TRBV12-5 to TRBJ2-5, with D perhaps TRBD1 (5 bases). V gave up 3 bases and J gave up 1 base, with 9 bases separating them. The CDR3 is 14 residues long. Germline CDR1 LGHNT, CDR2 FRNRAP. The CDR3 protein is CASGFKTAQETQYF. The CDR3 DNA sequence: TGTGCTAGTGGTTTCAAGACAGCCCAAGAGACCCAGTACTTC.

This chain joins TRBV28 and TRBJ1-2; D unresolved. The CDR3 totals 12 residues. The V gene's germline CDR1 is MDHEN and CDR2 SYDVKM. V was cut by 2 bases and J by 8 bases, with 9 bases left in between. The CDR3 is CASSLRTGGYTF. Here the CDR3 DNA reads TGTGCCAGCAGTTTACGGACGGGGGGCTACACCTTC.

The DNA of the CDR3 is TGTGCCAGCAGCCCTACAGGGAACGAGCAGTACTTC. Amino acid sequence: CASSPTGNEQYF. The chain links TRBV7-3 to TRBJ2-7, with D perhaps matching TRBD1 (6 bases). V was pared by 5 bases and J by 5 bases, with 10 bases between. CDR1 is SGHTA and CDR2 is FQGTGA in the germline V gene. CDR3 length equals 12 residues.

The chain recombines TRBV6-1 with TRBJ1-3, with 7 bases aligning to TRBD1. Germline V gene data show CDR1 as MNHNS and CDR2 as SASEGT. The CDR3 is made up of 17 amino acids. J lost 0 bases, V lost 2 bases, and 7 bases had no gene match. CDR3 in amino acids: CASSEMIRGYSGNTIYF. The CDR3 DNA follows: TGTGCCAGCAGTGAAATGATCAGGGGGTACTCTGGAAACACCATATATTTT.

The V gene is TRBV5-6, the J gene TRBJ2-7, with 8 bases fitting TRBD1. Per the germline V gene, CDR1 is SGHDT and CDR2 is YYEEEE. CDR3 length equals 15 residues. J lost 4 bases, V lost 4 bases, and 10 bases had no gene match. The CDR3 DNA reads TGTGCCAGCAGCAGGATGGGACAGGCCTTTTACGAGCAGTACTTC. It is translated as CASSRMGQAFYEQYF.

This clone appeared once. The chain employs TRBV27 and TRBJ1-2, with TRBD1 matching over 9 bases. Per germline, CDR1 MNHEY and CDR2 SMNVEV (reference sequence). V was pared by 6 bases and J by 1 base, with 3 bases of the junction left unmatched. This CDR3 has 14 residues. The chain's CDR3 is CASSWTGDNYGYTF. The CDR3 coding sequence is TGTGCCAGCAGCTGGACAGGGGATAACTATGGCTACACCTTC.

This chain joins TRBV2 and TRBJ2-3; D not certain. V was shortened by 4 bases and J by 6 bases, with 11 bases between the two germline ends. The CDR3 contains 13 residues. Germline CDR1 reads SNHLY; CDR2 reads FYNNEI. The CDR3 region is CASSVGVRDTQYF. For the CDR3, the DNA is TGTGCCAGCAGTGTAGGAGTTCGGGATACGCAGTATTTT.